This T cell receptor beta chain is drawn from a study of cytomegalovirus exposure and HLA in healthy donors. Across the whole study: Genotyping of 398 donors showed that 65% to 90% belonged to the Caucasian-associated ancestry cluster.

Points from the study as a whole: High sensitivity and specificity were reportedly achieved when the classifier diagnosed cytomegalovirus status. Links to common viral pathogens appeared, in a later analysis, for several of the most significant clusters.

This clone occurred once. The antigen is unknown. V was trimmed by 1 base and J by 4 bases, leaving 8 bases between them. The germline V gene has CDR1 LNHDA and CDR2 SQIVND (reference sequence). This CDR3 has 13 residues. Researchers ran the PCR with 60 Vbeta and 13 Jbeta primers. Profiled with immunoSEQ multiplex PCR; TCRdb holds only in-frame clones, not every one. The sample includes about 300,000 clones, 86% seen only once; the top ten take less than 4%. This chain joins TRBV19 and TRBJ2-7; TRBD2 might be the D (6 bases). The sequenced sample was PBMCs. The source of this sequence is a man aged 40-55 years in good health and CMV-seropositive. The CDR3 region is CASSIGLGYEQYF. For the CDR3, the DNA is TGTGCCAGTAGTATAGGACTAGGTTACGAGCAGTACTTC. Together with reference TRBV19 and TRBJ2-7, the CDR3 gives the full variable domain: DGGITQSPKYLFRKEGQNVTLSCEQNLNHDAMYWYRQDPGQGLRLIYYSQIVNDFQKGDIAEGYSVSREKKESFPLTVTSAQKNPTAFYLCASSIGLGYEQYFGPGTRLTVT.